This T cell receptor (beta chain) comes out of a study of CD8+ T cells in alopecia areata. Study overall: Treated patients were given oral tofacitinib, which was dosed at 5 to 10 mg twice daily. General observations from the study: Many expanded lesional clones remained in scalp and blood on tofacitinib.

V lost 0 bases and J lost 2, with 8 bases in between. The CDR3 extends over 14 amino acids. CDR1 is SGHRS and CDR2 is YFSETQ in the germline V gene. Treatment: oral pan-JAK inhibitor, 5-10 mg twice daily. Samples from alopecia areata patients were lesional scalp punch biopsies and peripheral blood. Turning to this clone: Its antigen is unknown. This specimen includes other DNA sequences encoding the same CDR3.

Reverse transcribed after extraction, RNA yielded cDNA as the sequencing template. The data were produced by immunoSEQ multiplex PCR, yet TCRdb's version contains in-frame clones alone and is incomplete. This table holds hundreds of thousands of clones, about two fifths found once. The chain combines TRBV5-1 with TRBJ2-5; D possibly corresponds to TRBD1 (6 bases). The sequence came from a human donor with alopecia areata. The material was CD4+ T cells sorted from blood, obtained between weeks 30 and 35, from a patient treated with tofacitinib. CDR3 nucleotide sequence: TGCGCCAGCAGCTTGGGGACAGCTCAAGAGACCCAGTACTTC. This gives the protein CASSLGTAQETQYF.